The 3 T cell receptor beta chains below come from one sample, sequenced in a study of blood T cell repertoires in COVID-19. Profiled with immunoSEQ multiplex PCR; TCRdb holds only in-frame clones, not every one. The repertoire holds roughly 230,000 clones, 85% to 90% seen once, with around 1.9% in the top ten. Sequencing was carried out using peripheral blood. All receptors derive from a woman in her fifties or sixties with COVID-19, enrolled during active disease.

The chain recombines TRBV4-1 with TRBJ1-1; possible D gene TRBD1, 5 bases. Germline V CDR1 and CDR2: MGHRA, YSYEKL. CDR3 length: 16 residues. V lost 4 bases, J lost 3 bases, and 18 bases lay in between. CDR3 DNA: TGCGCCAGCAGCCTTCGGGGAGGCCAGGGAGACACTGAAGCTTTCTTT. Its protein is CASSLRGGQGDTEAFF.

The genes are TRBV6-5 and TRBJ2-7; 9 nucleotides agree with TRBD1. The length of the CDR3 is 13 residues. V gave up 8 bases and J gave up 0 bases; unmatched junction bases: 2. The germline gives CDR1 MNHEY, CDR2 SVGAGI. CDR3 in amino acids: CASGQGSSYEQYF. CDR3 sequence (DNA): TGTGCCAGCGGACAGGGGTCCTCCTACGAGCAGTACTTC.

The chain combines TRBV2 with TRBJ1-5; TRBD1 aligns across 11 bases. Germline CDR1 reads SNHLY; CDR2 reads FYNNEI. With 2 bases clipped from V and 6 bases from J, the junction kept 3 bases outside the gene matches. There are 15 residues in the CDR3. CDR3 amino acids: CASSELGTGGQPQHF. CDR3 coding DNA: TGTGCCAGCAGTGAACTGGGGACAGGGGGTCAGCCCCAGCATTTT.